Below are 7 T cell receptor beta chains sequenced from a single sample in a study of blood T cell repertoires in COVID-19. Some clones are missing from TCRdb's copy, which holds only in-frame ones; the method was immunoSEQ multiplex PCR. The data hold about 260,000 clones, with 75% to 90% observed a single time. Sequenced input: peripheral blood. The receptors were gathered from a man aged 25 to 40 with active or convalescent COVID-19.

This CDR3 reads CASSGGTTGELFF. CDR3 DNA sequence: TGTGCCAGCAGCGGGGGGACCACCGGGGAGCTGTTTTTT. The genes are TRBV6-5 and TRBJ2-2, with 7 nucleotides matching TRBD2. CDR1 is MNHEY, CDR2 SVGAGI, per germline. V lost 6 bases to trimming and J lost 4 bases; unmatched junction nucleotides: 2. The CDR3 is made up of 13 amino acids.

This clone was observed a single time. The V gene is TRBV7-9, the J gene TRBJ1-2; possibly TRBD1 for D (5 bases). CDR3 length: 14 amino acids. Trimming took off 5 bases at V and 8 bases at J, with 18 bases between the two ends. From germline, CDR1 is SEHNR and CDR2 FQNEAQ (reference sequence). The CDR3 sequence: CASSLLGASDGYTF. CDR3 sequence (DNA): TGTGCCAGCAGCCTTCTCGGGGCTAGCGACGGCTACACCTTC.

CDR3 DNA: TGCGCCAGCTTCTCCCGCTACAATGAGCAGTTCTTC. This sequence encodes CASFSRYNEQFF. The chain joins TRBV5-1 to TRBJ2-1; D gene ambiguous. The CDR3 spans 12 residues. The V end lost 7 bases, the J end lost 3 bases, and 8 bases lay between the germline ends. The germline CDR1 and CDR2 sequences are SGHRS and YFSETQ. The full variable domain, in which reference TRBV5-1 and TRBJ2-1 provide the parts outside the CDR3, is KAGVTQTPRYLIKTRGQQVTLSCSPISGHRSVSWYQQTPGQGLQFLFEYFSETQRNKGNFPGRFSGRQFSNSRSEMNVSTLELGDSALYLCASFSRYNEQFFGPGTRLTVL.

V usage is TRBV5-1 and J usage is TRBJ1-5; D possibly corresponds to TRBD1 (6 bases). CDR3 length equals 14 residues. From germline, CDR1 is SGHRS and CDR2 YFSETQ. The V and J ends lost 2 bases and 5 bases respectively, with 11 bases between them. Here the CDR3 reads CASSLQGEDQPQHF. As DNA, the CDR3 is TGCGCCAGCAGCTTACAGGGAGAGGATCAGCCCCAGCATTTT.

The rearrangement uses TRBV7-8 and TRBJ2-3; D call uncertain. The germline V and J ends were trimmed by 3 bases and 0 bases, with 7 bases remaining between them. Per germline, CDR1 SGHVS and CDR2 FQNEAQ. The CDR3 spans 14 residues. The CDR3 DNA follows: TGTGCCAGCAGCTTCCGTTTGAGCACAGATACGCAGTATTTT. The encoded protein is CASSFRLSTDTQYF.

CDR3 sequence reads: CAITPTGYRAGELFF. The CDR3 nucleotides are TGTGCCATTACACCCACAGGGTACCGGGCCGGGGAGCTGTTTTTT. V usage is TRBV28 and J usage is TRBJ2-2, with a possible D match to TRBD1 (6 bases). The CDR3 runs to 15 residues. Germline V gives CDR1 MDHEN, CDR2 SYDVKM. V lost 10 bases to trimming and J lost 6 bases, with 21 bases between them.

The chain links TRBV12-5 to TRBJ1-3, with D perhaps TRBD1 (5 bases). Deletions cut 0 bases from V and 0 bases from J, with 15 bases between. Germline CDR1 LGHNT, CDR2 FRNRAP. CDR3 size: 18 residues. DNA for the CDR3: TGTGCTAGTGGTTTGGTACTTGAAGGACATCTCTCTGGAAACACCATATATTTT. It translates to CASGLVLEGHLSGNTIYF.